These 25 T cell receptor beta chains originate from one sample sequenced in a study of technical replicates of blood from a handful of donors. The table came from immunoSEQ multiplex PCR; TCRdb's copy has only in-frame clones and leaves some out. The table shows around 76,000 clones, with less than 99% occurring only once. Input material: T cells isolated from PBMCs. These receptors were collected from a human donor in good health.

The rearrangement joins TRBV7-8 to TRBJ1-3, with D hard to call. Between the trimmed V and J ends, which lost 3 bases and 4 bases, there was a span of 4 bases. This CDR3 comprises 12 residues. CDR1 and CDR2 (germline): SGHVS, FQNEAQ. CDR3 sequence: CASSLSGNTIYF. The CDR3 DNA is TGTGCCAGCAGCTTGAGCGGAAACACCATATATTTT. The full variable domain, in which reference TRBV7-8 and TRBJ1-3 provide the parts outside the CDR3, is GAGVSQSPRYKVAKRGQDVALRCDPISGHVSLFWYQQALGQGPEFLTYFQNEAQLDKSGLPSDRFFAERPEGSVSTLKIQRTQQEDSAVYLCASSLSGNTIYFGEGSWLTVV.

V and J are TRBV5-1 and TRBJ2-7; a weak D match, TRBD1 (5 bases). This CDR3 contains 13 residues. CDR1 and CDR2 (germline): SGHRS, YFSETQ. Trimming stripped 4 bases from V and 1 base from J, with 9 bases between. The DNA for the CDR3 is TGCGCCAGCAGCGCGGACAAGTCCTACGAGCAGTACTTC. This encodes CASSADKSYEQYF.

This chain joins TRBV13 and TRBJ2-2; 13 nucleotides match TRBD2. The trim removed 5 bases at V and 4 bases at J, leaving 4 bases unmatched. CDR1 is PRHDT and CDR2 is FYEKMQ in the germline V gene (reference sequence). The CDR3 is 16 amino acids. The CDR3 coding sequence is TGTGCCAGCAGCAAGGGACTAGCGGGACTCACCGGGGAGCTGTTTTTT. It specifies CASSKGLAGLTGELFF.

The chain uses TRBV11-2 and TRBJ1-2; 9 positions agree with TRBD1. The germline CDR1 and CDR2 sequences are SGHAT and FQNNGV. Trimming cost V 1 base and J 8 bases; bases outside gene matches: 5. The CDR3 contains 14 residues. The CDR3 is CASSLGGTGKGYTF. The CDR3 nucleotides are TGTGCCAGCAGCTTAGGTGGGACAGGGAAAGGCTACACCTTC.

The chain is built from TRBV7-2 and TRBJ2-3, with a weak D call TRBD2 (5 bases). CDR3 length: 13 residues. Germline V gene lookup returns CDR1 SGHTA and CDR2 FQGNSA. V was clipped by 5 bases and J by 4 bases, with 10 bases between them. The CDR3 region is CASSPAGADTQYF. The CDR3 DNA reads TGTGCCAGCAGCCCGGCCGGGGCAGATACGCAGTATTTT. The whole variable domain, remainder taken from reference TRBV7-2 and TRBJ2-3, is GAGVSQSPSNKVTEKGKDVELRCDPISGHTALYWYRQSLGQGLEFLIYFQGNSAPDKSGLPSDRFSAERTGGSVSTLTIQRTQQEDSAVYLCASSPAGADTQYFGPGTRLTVL.

The chain links TRBV7-2 to TRBJ1-5; D is unclear. The germline V and J ends were trimmed by 3 bases and 0 bases, with 9 bases remaining between them. Germline values: CDR1 SGHTA, CDR2 FQGNSA. The CDR3 has 15 residues. The CDR3 DNA is TGTGCCAGCAGCTTGGCCGTATATAGCAATCAGCCCCAGCATTTT. It translates to CASSLAVYSNQPQHF.

The J gene is TRBJ2-1, the V gene TRBV7-8; 12 nucleotides align to TRBD2. The CDR3 is 16 amino acids. Germline V lookup: CDR1 SGHVS, CDR2 FQNEAQ. V lost 6 bases and J lost 10; bases outside the gene matches: 13. The CDR3 coding sequence is TGTGCCAGCAGACAACGGACTAGCGGGACTTTAAAGGAGCAGTTCTTC. It is translated as CASRQRTSGTLKEQFF.

V is TRBV4-3 and J is TRBJ2-3; 9 nucleotides align to TRBD2. The junction had 6 bases not matched to a gene; V was cut back by 2 bases and J by 0 bases. The germline V gene has CDR1 LGHNA and CDR2 YSLEER. This CDR3 has 17 amino acids. CDR3 bases: TGCGCCAGCAGCCAACACCCGACTAGCGGCAGCACAGATACGCAGTATTTT. Residues: CASSQHPTSGSTDTQYF.

V is TRBV6-5 and J is TRBJ2-7; D perhaps matches TRBD2 (7 bases). The V and J ends lost 10 bases and 2 bases respectively, with 15 bases between them. The CDR3 spans 13 residues. The germline V gene encodes CDR1 MNHEY and CDR2 SVGAGI. The CDR3 is CATQGEGAYEQYF. In DNA form, the CDR3 reads TGTGCCACCCAAGGGGAGGGGGCCTACGAGCAGTACTTC.

The CDR3 coding sequence is TGTGCCAGCAGCTTTAGCGGGAGGCAAGGTAGAAATGAGCAGTTCTTC. Amino acids: CASSFSGRQGRNEQFF. The rearrangement joins TRBV5-5 to TRBJ2-1; TRBD2 aligns across 10 bases. The CDR3 covers 16 residues. Trimming removed 2 bases from V and 7 bases from J; junction bases left unmatched: 9. Germline CDR1 reads SGHKS; CDR2 reads YYEKEE (reference sequence).

The chain combines TRBV6-5 with TRBJ2-7; perhaps TRBD2 as D (6 bases). This CDR3 spans 14 amino acids. Per the germline V gene, CDR1 is MNHEY and CDR2 is SVGAGI. The V and J ends lost 2 bases and 0 bases respectively, with 8 bases between them. The CDR3 DNA reads TGTGCCAGCAGTTACGCGGGGAGCTCCTACGAGCAGTACTTC. It translates to CASSYAGSSYEQYF.

The rearrangement uses TRBV4-1 and TRBJ1-5; a weak D match, TRBD1 (6 bases). This CDR3 region has 15 residues. Trimming took off 1 base at V and 9 bases at J, with 16 bases between the two ends. The germline V gene encodes CDR1 MGHRA and CDR2 YSYEKL. The CDR3 protein is CASSQAKDSTRPQHF. DNA of the CDR3: TGCGCCAGCAGCCAAGCGAAGGACAGTACGAGGCCCCAGCATTTT.

This chain joins TRBV6-1 and TRBJ2-7; 11 bases fit TRBD2. CDR3 size: 17 residues. The junction had 17 bases not matched to a gene; V was cut back by 1 base and J by 12 bases. From germline, CDR1 is MNHNS and CDR2 SASEGT. This CDR3 is CASSEVVLAGGRREGYF. CDR3 DNA sequence: TGTGCCAGCAGTGAAGTAGTCCTAGCGGGAGGAAGAAGGGAGGGGTACTTC.

The V call is TRBV19, the J call TRBJ2-7, with D possibly TRBD2 on 6 matching bases. V gave up 5 bases and J gave up 3 bases, with 14 bases separating them. Germline-derived CDR1 and CDR2 are LNHDA and SQIVND (reference sequence). The CDR3 is made up of 14 amino acids. CDR3 sequence: CASSGLGSHYEQYF. For the CDR3, the DNA is TGTGCCAGTAGTGGACTCGGGAGTCACTACGAGCAGTACTTC.

This clone was picked up a small number of times. This chain uses TRBV6-1 with TRBJ2-7; D is uncertain. There are 14 residues in the CDR3. Germline V lookup: CDR1 MNHNS, CDR2 SASEGT. Trimming cost V 8 bases and J 3 bases, with 17 bases left between them. The CDR3 coding sequence is TGTGCCAGCCCCTCCAGATTAAAAATCTACGAGCAGTACTTC. Translating gives CASPSRLKIYEQYF.

The rearrangement uses TRBV10-3 and TRBJ2-2; TRBD2 is a possible D gene (5 bases). This CDR3 is built from 12 residues. Trimming shortened V by 7 bases and J by 6 bases, and 9 bases separated the two germline ends. CDR1 is ENHRY, CDR2 SYGVKD, per germline. The CDR3 coding sequence is TGTGCCATCATGAGGGAATCCGGGGAGCTGTTTTTT. It codes for CAIMRESGELFF.

This clone is a singleton in its sample. This rearrangement joins TRBV27 to TRBJ2-1, with 14 bases that match TRBD2. Germline CDR1 is MNHEY and CDR2 is SMNVEV (reference sequence). This CDR3 has 15 amino acids. J gave up 8 bases and V 7 bases, and 7 bases lay outside the gene matches. The CDR3 bases are TGTGCCAGCACCGTGGGACTAGCGGGAGTGGATGAGCAGTTCTTC. This translates into CASTVGLAGVDEQFF.

V and J are TRBV7-3 and TRBJ2-3; perhaps TRBD1 as D (6 bases). V dropped 4 bases and J dropped 4 bases, with 9 bases sitting between them. Germline lookup yields CDR1 SGHTA and CDR2 FQGTGA. CDR3 length: 13 residues. The CDR3 nucleotides read TGTGCCAGCAGCTACTCAGGGGCAGATACGCAGTATTTT. Translated, it gives CASSYSGADTQYF.

V gene TRBV7-2 combines with J gene TRBJ1-1; D may be TRBD1 (5 bases). Germline CDR1 SGHTA, CDR2 FQGNSA. The ends were cut back, 11 bases at V and 11 bases at J, with 21 bases in the middle. The CDR3 has 12 amino acids. For the CDR3, the DNA is TGTGCCCTCGGGGGACGGAGGGAGGTGGCTTTCTTT. Its translation is CALGGRREVAFF.

The chain combines TRBV11-2 with TRBJ1-2, with a tentative D call TRBD1 (6 bases). Trimming removed 1 base at V and 3 bases at J, with 12 bases between. Germline V CDR1 and CDR2: SGHAT, FQNNGV. This CDR3 has 15 residues. The CDR3 nucleotides read TGTGCCAGCAGCTTAGTAAACCAGGGGTACTATGGCTACACCTTC. It specifies CASSLVNQGYYGYTF.

The rearrangement uses TRBV5-1 and TRBJ2-2, with D possibly TRBD1 on 7 matching bases. The CDR3 extends over 16 amino acids. Germline V CDR1 and CDR2: SGHRS, YFSETQ. V was trimmed by 1 base and J by 4 bases, leaving 14 bases between them. The CDR3 nucleotides read TGCGCCAGCAGCTTGTCAGGGGGGAGTAGCACCGGGGAGCTGTTTTTT. It encodes CASSLSGGSSTGELFF.

V gene TRBV11-2 combines with J gene TRBJ1-5; unclear D gene. V lost 5 bases to trimming and J lost 2 bases, with 16 bases between them. The CDR3 has 16 residues. Germline assignment: CDR1 SGHAT and CDR2 FQNNGV. The CDR3, as DNA: TGTGCCAGCAGCCCCAGCGCTGATTCCCGCAATCAGCCCCAGCATTTT. Its protein product is CASSPSADSRNQPQHF.

This clone was seen once. The V call is TRBV30, the J call TRBJ2-7; 8 bases align to TRBD1. Germline V gene sequence: CDR1 GTSNPN, CDR2 SVGIG (reference sequence). The CDR3 spans 12 residues. With V trimmed by 0 bases and J by 6 bases, 1 base remained unmatched. CDR3 nucleotide sequence: TGTGCCTGGAGTGTGGGGACAGGCGAGCAGTACTTC. This translates into CAWSVGTGEQYF.

The genes are TRBV28 and TRBJ2-1; TRBD2 agrees at 7 bases. The V gene's germline CDR1 is MDHEN and CDR2 SYDVKM. V gave up 3 bases and J gave up 5 bases; unmatched junction bases: 7. This CDR3 is built from 15 residues. The CDR3 bases are TGTGCCAGCAGTTTGCCGGGACTACAGCACAATGAGCAGTTCTTC. Encoded protein: CASSLPGLQHNEQFF. The entire variable domain, with the rest obtained from reference TRBV28 and TRBJ2-1, is as follows: DVKVTQSSRYLVKRTGEKVFLECVQDMDHENMFWYRQDPGLGLRLIYFSYDVKMKEKGDIPEGYSVSREKKERFSLILESASTNQTSMYLCASSLPGLQHNEQFFGPGTRLTVL.

V gene TRBV5-4 combines with J gene TRBJ2-7; 8 positions agree with TRBD1. CDR1 SGHNT and CDR2 YYREEE come from the germline V gene (reference sequence). The CDR3 contains 15 residues. V was clipped by 0 bases and J by 2 bases; unmatched bases: 4. CDR3 sequence (DNA): TGTGCCAGCAGCTTGGATGGACAGGGAGCCTACGAGCAGTACTTC. Translated, it gives CASSLDGQGAYEQYF.